This T cell receptor (beta chain) was profiled in a study of blood T cell repertoires in COVID-19. Original data processing: How many nucleated cells were present was estimated from reference gene primer amplification. Produced via immunoSEQ multiplex PCR; TCRdb's table is partial and in-frame only. V, J and clone size are those of that table, while D and trimming were read from the DNA. This sample carries a few hundred thousand clones, about 92% of them seen once, and the ten largest clones take approximately 18%. The V and J ends lost 6 bases and 2 bases respectively, with 14 bases between them. Germline V gives CDR1 MNHEY, CDR2 SVGAGI. CDR3 length equals 14 residues.

Sequenced sample: PBMCs or T cells enriched from blood (not recorded which). The rearrangement uses TRBV6-5 and TRBJ2-7; TRBD1 is a possible D gene (8 bases). The sequence came from a woman in her thirties who had recovered from COVID-19. CDR3 amino acids: CASRYRGGTYEQYF. Written as DNA, the CDR3 is TGTGCCAGCAGGTACAGGGGGGGGACCTACGAGCAGTACTTC.